The entry below gives a single T cell receptor (beta chain) sequence along with its context. Next came a second PCR, run for about 7 to 11 cycles, which used a sample-barcoded 5' primer along with a J-beta primer mix. Every cDNA was tagged by a template-switch adaptor with 12 random nucleotides. TCRdb re-called the 5' RACE reads through MiXCR, storing one row per CDR3 protein. The sample has about 800,000 distinct CDR3 sequences, 20% to 25% seen once. The data belong to a study of blood T cells in healthy people across ages. The CDR3 covers 13 residues. Trimming removed 3 bases from V and 4 bases from J, with 12 bases in between. CDR1 and CDR2 from the germline V gene are DFQATT and SNEGSKA (reference sequence). These same records also appear under a second study, on T cells of mothers and their children. This second study notes: No clone of persistent microchimeric T cells was detected.

The chain recombines TRBV20-1 with TRBJ1-2; possible D gene TRBD1, 5 bases. The origin of this receptor is a boy younger than 18 in good health. Material: blood. The CDR3 region has the DNA TGCAGTGCTAGGCAGGGCGAGCCCTATGGCTACACCTTC. Amino acids: CSARQGEPYGYTF.